The T cell receptor (beta chain) under discussion was sequenced for a study of beta chain features in type 1 diabetes (dated by TCRdb to the late 2010s). Some background on the complete study: Mean age, gender distribution, total cell number and subset yield did not differ between patients and healthy donors. The study compared TCRB repertoires of sorted circulating CD4+ T cell subsets between recently diagnosed type 1 diabetes patients and matched healthy donors. A total of roughly 100 million sorted cells were examined across all samples, and RNA yield correlated strongly with the number of cells per subset. Whereas all 28 donors provided naive and central memory subsets, regulatory and stem cell-like memory subsets were isolated from just 8 patients and roughly 8 healthy donors.

With respect to this clone: Its antigen specificity is not known. Per-nucleotide qualities are absent, and no much larger clonotype sits a single base away.

CDR1 and CDR2 (SGHTA, FQGNSA) derive from the germline V gene. V gives up 5 bases and J gives up 2 bases, and the segment between their germline ends measures 6 bases. The CDR3 starts with the cysteine, ends with the phenylalanine, and has 12 residues. Only the CDR3 portion is preserved as DNA: 36 bases, with reading frame beginning at the first base. Paper-wide results and their limitations: Because cDNA was sequenced instead of genomic DNA, highly expressing activated cells could be over-represented, though the groups showed no difference in activation or CD3 levels. Patients with type 1 diabetes made fewer insertions and deleted more nucleotides at VDJ recombination sites, implying thymic rearrangement abnormalities. Naive, central memory and regulatory TCRB repertoires appeared to be more similar among patients than among healthy donors. Type 1 diabetes patients showed a moderate but significant shortening of TCRB CDR3 length in all four CD4+ subsets. Shorter templates might be favored by PCR, yet because patient and control samples were amplified and corrected together, any such skew would affect both groups equally. Because small numbers of individuals were included in the HLA sub-analyses, any influence of HLA type on TCRB rearrangement was left unresolved.

Each donor gave one peripheral blood draw, averaging approximately 0.11 L, which was collected into heparinised tubes. Naive, central memory, regulatory and stem cell-like memory CD4+ T cells were sorted on a BD FACSAria II using a panel including CD45RO, CCR7, CD25, CD127, CD95 and CD27. Purity was above 95% for every sorted population. PBMCs were isolated right away by Lymphoprep density gradient centrifugation and were stained directly, without culture. So that batch effects would be minimized, each experiment stained and sorted samples in pairs, pairing one healthy donor with one patient. All of the isolated RNA was reverse transcribed with the High Capacity cDNA Reverse Transcription Kit, so expressed TCRB transcripts were sequenced. Deep immunoSEQ sequencing was performed on naive, central memory and regulatory T cell samples, with an average of around 3.4 million total reads per sample. Sorted cells were lysed in RLT buffer and RNA was extracted with DNase-treated RNeasy Micro or Mini kits, depending on cell number. To prevent cross-contamination, every cell subset was processed on its own, while patient and healthy donor samples were processed together. TCRB sequences were amplified from cDNA with the immunoSEQ multiplex PCR, producing 87-bp fragments spanning the CDR3 region. Sequencing of the amplicons was done on the Illumina HiSeq platform. The published analysis was carried out like this. Synthetic template baselines were used to correct PCR bias computationally, reads within Hamming distance 2 were collapsed together, and singletons that could not be merged were discarded. By aligning reads against IMGT, V, D and J genes, CDR3 length, and insertions or deletions at six rearrangement sites were assigned. Clonotype counts were normalized to sorted cell number within each subset before computing true diversity and Gini coefficients with the tcR R package. Repertoire sharing was quantified using the overlap coefficient calculated on TCRB nucleotide sequences. Out-of-frame TCRB sequences from naive cells were analyzed as a proxy for the pre-selection repertoire. Drawn from immuneACCESS, this table holds only the in-frame rearrangements with V and J called that TCRdb kept. Clones are partly lost; checked studies trace under half to an unresolved V gene and leave the rest unexplained. V and J calls and clone size come straight from that table; D and trimming were deduced from the DNA. The sample table records around 500,000 clones; approximately 28% of these occur just once. The ten biggest clones cover 0.06% to 0.07% of the sample.

This TCR was recovered from a man aged 18 to 30 in good health. The chain links TRBV7-2 with TRBJ1-2, with the D gene call left open. Sequencing was done on a sample of naive CD4+ T cells from blood. Interpreted using the paper, the cell subset or site label stands for: true naive CD4+ T cells. In nucleotides, the sequence is TGTGCCAGCAGCGAGGACAACTATGGCTACACCTTC. Its protein is CASSEDNYGYTF.